These T cell receptor beta chains were read from a single sample in a study of CD8 T cells in Susac syndrome. One entry per CDR3 protein results from TCRdb running MiXCR on the immunoSEQ multiplex PCR reads. The sample has fewer than 250,000 distinct CDR3 sequences; around 93% are singletons. The material sequenced was CD4+ T cells from PBMCs. The receptors stem from a human donor in good health. CDR3s include the opening cysteine and the closing phenylalanine or tryptophan. D genes are given only for firm matches. Part of the rows lack a size; the others show once, few, many or a class for expanded clones.

TGCGCCAGCAGAGAATTGCTGGTGCGGCGTGAAGCTTTCTTT	CASRELLVRREAFF	TRBV4-1	-	-	TRBJ1-1
TGTGCCAGCAGCCCCCCGGGAAAGGGGGCCTACGAGCAGTACTTC	CASSPPGKGAYEQYF	TRBV5-4	-	-	TRBJ2-7
TGTGCCAGCAGTTTACCAGGGGTTAATGAAAAACTGTTTTTT	CASSLPGVNEKLFF	TRBV28	-	-	TRBJ1-4
TGTGCCAGTACCCAGGGGAACCTCCTGGGAGAGCAGTTCTTC	CASTQGNLLGEQFF	TRBV19	-	once	TRBJ2-1
TGCGCCAGCAGTCAAGGGGACAGGGCAGGACCTAGCAATCAGCCCCAGCATTTT	CASSQGDRAGPSNQPQHF	TRBV23-1	TRBD1	-	TRBJ1-5
TGCGCCAGCAGCTTGGATGGGAACGAGGATTCACCCCTCCACTTT	CASSLDGNEDSPLHF	TRBV5-1	-	-	TRBJ1-6
TGTGCCAGCAGGTCGGACAGTGATTCACCCCTCCACTTT	CASRSDSDSPLHF	TRBV5-6	-	-	TRBJ1-6
TGTGCCAGCAGTGTCGGGGGATTAGGCTATGGCTACACCTTC	CASSVGGLGYGYTF	TRBV2	-	-	TRBJ1-2
TGTGCCAGCAGCGCACTCCGAAGTGGTGACACAGATACGCAGTATTTT	CASSALRSGDTDTQYF	TRBV9	-	-	TRBJ2-3
TGTGCCAGCAGCCAAAGAGGGGGCTCGGGCACTGAAGCTTTCTTT	CASSQRGGSGTEAFF	TRBV7-3	TRBD1	-	TRBJ1-1
TGTGCCAGCAGCCAGAGGGGGCGGGCGCCTGGCTACACCTTC	CASSQRGRAPGYTF	TRBV3-1	TRBD1	-	TRBJ1-2
TGCGCCAGCAGCTGGCAGGCCGGGGAGCTGTTTTTT	CASSWQAGELFF	TRBV5-1	-	-	TRBJ2-2
TGTGCCAGCAGCCTCGCCAGCACGGCCCCAGAGACCCAGTACTTC	CASSLASTAPETQYF	TRBV7-9	-	-	TRBJ2-5
TGTGCCAGCAGACTCGGGACAGGTAGCAATCAGCCCCAGCATTTT	CASRLGTGSNQPQHF	TRBV27	TRBD1	-	TRBJ1-5
TGTGCCAGCAGCGCCCGGGACAGGGGACCGGAGGGGCAGTTCTTC	CASSARDRGPEGQFF	TRBV9	TRBD1	-	TRBJ2-1
TGTGCCAGCAGCGCGGATCCCTCTGGAAACACCATATATTTT	CASSADPSGNTIYF	TRBV9	-	once	TRBJ1-3
TGTGCCAGCAGCGCCGGGACAGGGGGCCCTGGCTACACCTTC	CASSAGTGGPGYTF	TRBV12-3/TRBV12-4	TRBD1	-	TRBJ1-2
TGTGCTAGCAGCTTACAGACAGGCCCCCAGGGAGAGACCCAGTACTTC	CASSLQTGPQGETQYF	TRBV7-7	-	-	TRBJ2-5
TGTGCCAGCAGTCCCTTTAGTCAGGGCAATCAGCCCCAGCATTTT	CASSPFSQGNQPQHF	TRBV6-2/TRBV6-3	-	-	TRBJ1-5
TGCGCCAGCAGCTTGTCAGGGGCCAAAAACATTCAGTACTTC	CASSLSGAKNIQYF	TRBV5-1	-	-	TRBJ2-4
TGTGCCAGTAGTGGGGGAAGGGGTGCGCAGTATTTT	CASSGGRGAQYF	TRBV19	-	-	TRBJ2-3
TGCGCCAGCAGCCAAGAGTGGCAGGGGGATCAGCCCCAGCATTTT	CASSQEWQGDQPQHF	TRBV4-3	TRBD1	once	TRBJ1-5
TGTGCCAGCAGCCAAAAACCCTCGGGGCCGGGCGGGACCCAGTACTTC	CASSQKPSGPGGTQYF	TRBV3-1	-	-	TRBJ2-5
TGTGCCAGCACCCCCAGCCCAGGCGCGGCTTTCTTT	CASTPSPGAAFF	TRBV28	-	-	TRBJ1-1
TGCAGTGCACAAACAGGGCTCTATGGCTACACCTTC	CSAQTGLYGYTF	TRBV20-1	-	-	TRBJ1-2
TGTGCCAGCAAGGTGGACAGGAATAATAATTCACCCCTCCACTTT	CASKVDRNNNSPLHF	TRBV6-4	TRBD1	-	TRBJ1-6
TGCAGTGCTAGCGGGACAGCGAACACTGAAGCTTTCTTT	CSASGTANTEAFF	TRBV20-1	TRBD1	-	TRBJ1-1
TGTGCCAGCTCCCAGGGAAATCAGCCCCAGCATTTT	CASSQGNQPQHF	TRBV7-9	-	few	TRBJ1-5
TGTGCCAGCAGCTTGCGGGGGGGTGCAAACATTCAGTACTTC	CASSLRGGANIQYF	TRBV5-4	TRBD2	-	TRBJ2-4
TGTGCCAGCAGCTCCTTCAGGGGCGAGCAGTACTTC	CASSSFRGEQYF	TRBV7-2	-	-	TRBJ2-7
TGTGCCAGCAACCTACAGGGAATTGGGACTGAAGCTTTCTTT	CASNLQGIGTEAFF	TRBV3-1	-	-	TRBJ1-1
TGTGCCAGCAGCTCCGGACAGGCACGGAGCGGGACCCAGTACTTC	CASSSGQARSGTQYF	TRBV13	TRBD1	-	TRBJ2-5
TGCAGCGTTGTAGGCAGGGCAGTGGAGACCCAGTACTTC	CSVVGRAVETQYF	TRBV29-1	-	-	TRBJ2-5
TGCGCCAGCAGCCCACCGGCGGCGGCGCAGTATTTT	CASSPPAAAQYF	TRBV5-1	-	-	TRBJ2-3
TGTGCCAGCACCCAAACTCCAACGAGCTATGGCTACACCTTC	CASTQTPTSYGYTF	TRBV3-1	-	-	TRBJ1-2
TGCGCCAGCAGCTTGCCGGGAGAAAAGTTCTTC	CASSLPGEKFF	TRBV5-1	-	once	TRBJ2-1
TGTGCCAGCAGGCCTAGCGGAGCCAAAAACATTCAGTACTTC	CASRPSGAKNIQYF	TRBV7-9	TRBD2	-	TRBJ2-4
TGCAGCGCACAGGGGGCGGTCAATCAGCCCCAGCATTTT	CSAQGAVNQPQHF	TRBV29-1	TRBD1	-	TRBJ1-5
TGTGCCAGCAGCCCCGCACCCTATAATTCACCCCTCCACTTT	CASSPAPYNSPLHF	TRBV11-2	-	-	TRBJ1-6
TGTGCCAGCAGCTTAAAGTCGGTGGGGACAGGGTATGGCTACACCTTC	CASSLKSVGTGYGYTF	TRBV7-9	TRBD1	-	TRBJ1-2
TGCAGCGCTAGGGCAGGTCCAGACGAGCAGTACTTC	CSARAGPDEQYF	TRBV29-1	-	few	TRBJ2-7
TGCGCCAGCAGCTTGGCCGGGACAGGGAATTCACCCCTCCACTTT	CASSLAGTGNSPLHF	TRBV5-1	TRBD1	-	TRBJ1-6
TGTGCCAGCAGCGCGACAGGGGGCGGCACTGAAGCTTTCTTT	CASSATGGGTEAFF	TRBV7-3	TRBD1	-	TRBJ1-1
TGTGCCAGCAGTTACCCGCTTCCGGGGGGCCAAGAGACCCAGTACTTC	CASSYPLPGGQETQYF	TRBV28	TRBD2	-	TRBJ2-5
TGTGCCAGCAGTCGTCCAGACGGCCCAGCTAACTATGGCTACACCTTC	CASSRPDGPANYGYTF	TRBV28	-	-	TRBJ1-2
TGTGCCAGTTCCCTCATCCGGGGGCGAGCTTTCTTT	CASSLIRGRAFF	TRBV19	-	once	TRBJ1-1
TGTGCCAGCAGCCAGGGGACAGGGCCACCGAACACTGAAGCTTTCTTT	CASSQGTGPPNTEAFF	TRBV4-2	TRBD1	-	TRBJ1-1
TGTGCCAGCAGTTTGTGGGGGGCGGGCGGCTACACCTTC	CASSLWGAGGYTF	TRBV12-3/TRBV12-4	-	-	TRBJ1-2
TGTGCCAGCAGTTTTCTAGACAGGGGAACTGGCTACACCTTC	CASSFLDRGTGYTF	TRBV28	TRBD1	-	TRBJ1-2
TGCAGCGTTGTAATAGGGGCGCTTTCCGACGAGCAGTACTTC	CSVVIGALSDEQYF	TRBV29-1	-	once	TRBJ2-7